The clone carrying this TCR beta chain was seen a handful of times. Via MiXCR, TCRdb re-called the 5' RACE reads, giving one row per CDR3 protein. The sample consists of just over 400,000 distinct CDR3 sequences, more than 20% of them appearing once. This entry comes from a study of T-cell memory formation after mild COVID-19. Germline V gene sequence: CDR1 DFQATT, CDR2 SNEGSKA (reference sequence). V lost 0 bases and J lost 6, with 18 bases in between. This CDR3 comprises 15 residues. The V and J genes are TRBV20-1 and TRBJ2-7; D gene unclear. The sequenced sample was PBMCs or a T cell subset sorted from them (not recorded which). The TCR sequence derives from an adult woman who had mild COVID-19 (a few samples of this study predate the infection). Cell type and time point are not known. The CDR3 spells CSARDMDGRAGEQYF. CDR3 sequence (DNA): TGCAGTGCTAGAGATATGGATGGACGGGCTGGCGAGCAGTACTTC.